Detailed here is one T cell receptor (beta chain). Its specificity is not known. This CDR3 is 12 amino acids long. Germline V gene data show CDR1 as GTSNPN and CDR2 as SVGIG (reference sequence). The V end was cut by 4 bases, the J end by 3 bases, with 8 bases between. This record comes from a study of early T cells in non-severe SARS-CoV-2 infection. The overall study: Unsorted whole blood bulk RNA was sequenced, with unpaired chains.

General study points: VDJdb-based matching was biased toward anti-spike CD8 responses and missed private and CD4 specificities.

Molecules of cDNA were individually given unique molecular identifiers that were attached to them. TCRdb used MiXCR to reprocess the 5' RACE reads, holding one entry per CDR3 protein. The table records about 77,000 distinct CDR3 sequences, about 17% of them present only once. Sequencing was performed on whole blood. The genes are TRBV30 and TRBJ2-3; D is unresolved. This sequence originates from an adult who was a healthcare worker with PCR-confirmed SARS-CoV-2 infection or an uninfected control (not recorded which). The CDR3 region is CAWNGYTDTQYF. As DNA, the CDR3 is TGTGCCTGGAATGGATATACAGATACGCAGTATTTT.